Each of the 23 T cell receptor beta chains below was sequenced from the same sample in a study of OX40 agonist ivuxolimab in advanced cancers. Produced via immunoSEQ multiplex PCR; TCRdb's table is partial and in-frame only. This sample has 60,000 to 100,000 clones, with 87% found just once. The sample here was CD4+ or CD8+ T cells sorted from blood, taken in a trial of the OX40 agonist ivuxolimab. These receptors were obtained from an adult with an advanced solid tumor such as melanoma, head and neck, liver or kidney cancer.

This chain links TRBV2 with TRBJ2-1; 7 nucleotides line up with TRBD1. The CDR3 covers 14 residues. Germline CDR1 and CDR2: SNHLY and FYNNEI. Trimming at V came to 4 bases and at J to 8 bases, leaving 8 bases not matched to a gene. The DNA for the CDR3 is TGTGCCAGCAGTGGTGGGGCCAGGGGGTATGAGCAGTTCTTC. It is translated as CASSGGARGYEQFF.

The chain recombines TRBV10-3 with TRBJ1-4, with D tentatively TRBD1 (5 bases). Germline V lookup: CDR1 ENHRY, CDR2 SYGVKD. This CDR3 contains 17 residues. V dropped 1 base and J dropped 0 bases, with 12 bases sitting between them. CDR3 region: CAISEYGGPATNEKLFF. In DNA form, the CDR3 reads TGTGCCATCAGTGAGTACGGGGGACCCGCAACTAATGAAAAACTGTTTTTT.

The gene calls are TRBV20-1 and TRBJ2-7; tentatively, D is TRBD2 (6 bases). The CDR3 consists of 11 residues. V was shortened by 2 bases and J by 5 bases, with 7 bases between the two germline ends. Germline assignment: CDR1 DFQATT and CDR2 SNEGSKA (reference sequence). CDR3 DNA sequence: TGCAGTGCTAGACTAGCGAACGAGCAGTACTTC. This gives the protein CSARLANEQYF.

V is TRBV19 and J is TRBJ1-4, with no clear D. The germline V gene encodes CDR1 LNHDA and CDR2 SQIVND (reference sequence). The CDR3 runs 12 residues. V was pared by 3 bases and J by 8 bases, with 7 bases between. This CDR3 reads CASSIFSEKLFF. In DNA, the CDR3 is TGTGCCAGTAGTATTTTTAGCGAAAAACTGTTTTTT.

This clone was recorded once. The chain uses TRBV18 and TRBJ1-2; the match to TRBD1 covers 9 bases. The CDR3 is 15 residues long. The V gene's germline CDR1 is KGHSH and CDR2 LQKENI. Germline trimming cut 4 bases from V and 5 bases from J; bases unmatched to any gene: 8. The CDR3, as DNA: TGTGCCAGCTCACTGGGACAGGGTGGAACATATGGCTACACCTTC. Translated: CASSLGQGGTYGYTF.

The chain uses TRBV18 and TRBJ1-1; 7 bases fit TRBD1. CDR1 is KGHSH and CDR2 is LQKENI in the germline V gene. The CDR3 has 15 amino acids. The V gene end was trimmed by 5 bases and the J gene end by 5 bases; junction bases not matched to a gene: 11. The CDR3 bases are TGTGCCAGCTCAAGGAACAGGGGTGATGAAACTGAAGCTTTCTTT. Translation gives CASSRNRGDETEAFF.

The rearrangement joins TRBV6-6 to TRBJ1-2, with TRBD1 matching 7 bases. This CDR3 spans 15 amino acids. The germline V gene encodes CDR1 MNHNY and CDR2 SVGAGI (reference sequence). V trimming: 5 bases; J trimming: 2 bases; junction bases outside the gene matches: 8. The CDR3 protein is CASSPGQEINYGYTF. The CDR3 DNA reads as TGTGCCAGCAGTCCTGGACAGGAGATAAACTATGGCTACACCTTC.

This CDR3 is CASSGQPFYEQYF. The CDR3 nucleotides read TGTGCCAGCAGCGGACAGCCGTTCTACGAGCAGTACTTC. The V and J genes are TRBV11-2 and TRBJ2-7; D might be TRBD1 (6 bases). There are 13 residues in the CDR3. The V gene's germline CDR1 is SGHAT and CDR2 FQNNGV. Trimming cost V 5 bases and J 3 bases, with 11 bases left between them.

This chain links TRBV5-1 with TRBJ2-3, with 9 bases identical to TRBD2. The germline V gene has CDR1 SGHRS and CDR2 YFSETQ. V shed 2 bases and J 2 bases; nucleotides not matched to a gene: 3. The CDR3 has 15 amino acids. DNA of the CDR3: TGCGCCAGCAGCTTTCAGGGACTAGCCACAGATACGCAGTATTTT. Translation gives CASSFQGLATDTQYF.

V is TRBV19 and J is TRBJ1-1; D is ambiguous. This CDR3 has 14 amino acids. V was shortened by 7 bases and J by 8 bases, with 20 bases between the two germline ends. Germline assignment: CDR1 LNHDA and CDR2 SQIVND (reference sequence). This CDR3 reads CASTAPPTVGEAFF. CDR3 in DNA: TGTGCCAGTACCGCCCCCCCAACAGTCGGCGAAGCTTTCTTT.

The rearrangement uses TRBV11-2 and TRBJ1-1; 9 bases agree with TRBD1. V lost 5 bases, J lost 4 bases, and 11 bases stayed unmatched. The CDR3 has 16 amino acids. CDR1 and CDR2 from the germline V gene are SGHAT and FQNNGV. CDR3 nucleotide sequence: TGTGCCAGCAGCAGACGGTTACAGGGGGCGGTCACTGAAGCTTTCTTT. Encoded protein: CASSRRLQGAVTEAFF.

V is TRBV6-1 and J is TRBJ2-7, with D possibly matching TRBD1 (6 bases). This CDR3 has 15 amino acids. The germline V gene has CDR1 MNHNS and CDR2 SASEGT. The V gene lost 7 bases and the J gene lost 5 bases, with 21 bases spanning the gap. CDR3 sequence (DNA): TGTGCCAGCAAGCGACAGGATGCCCACTTGGACGAGCAGTACTTC. It yields the protein CASKRQDAHLDEQYF.

CDR3 bases: TGTGCCAGCAGCTTAGGGAGGGGTTCGAACACTGAAGCTTTCTTT. Protein product: CASSLGRGSNTEAFF. The chain has TRBV11-2 and TRBJ1-1; tentatively, D is TRBD1 (5 bases). V shed 1 base and J shed 1 base, with 10 bases lying between them. Germline CDR1 SGHAT, CDR2 FQNNGV. The CDR3 spans 15 residues.

The rearrangement uses TRBV30 and TRBJ1-4, with TRBD1 as a possible D gene (6 bases). Trimming took off 4 bases at V and 4 bases at J, with 13 bases between the two ends. This CDR3 contains 14 residues. The germline gives CDR1 GTSNPN, CDR2 SVGIG (reference sequence). CDR3 loop: CAWTATGFNEKLFF. CDR3 bases: TGTGCCTGGACCGCGACAGGATTTAATGAAAAACTGTTTTTT.

The J gene is TRBJ1-2, the V gene TRBV18, with unresolved D. V lost 3 bases and J 8 bases, leaving 13 bases between the germline ends. CDR1 is KGHSH, CDR2 LQKENI, per germline. The CDR3 is 13 amino acids. The CDR3 reads CASSPGPDEGYTF. CDR3 nucleotide sequence: TGTGCCAGCTCACCCGGACCGGATGAGGGCTACACCTTC.

V usage is TRBV9 and J usage is TRBJ2-5, with TRBD1 matching 10 bases. The CDR3 contains 16 residues. Germline loops: CDR1 SGDLS, CDR2 YYNGEE. V was clipped by 4 bases and J by 3 bases; unmatched bases: 9. The CDR3 region is CASSLGPGTGEETQYF. The CDR3 DNA is TGTGCCAGCAGCCTTGGCCCCGGGACAGGGGAAGAGACCCAGTACTTC.

This clone showed up just a few times. This chain joins TRBV11-2 and TRBJ1-2; D unclear. V was trimmed by 3 bases and J by 7 bases, leaving 9 bases between them. There are 12 residues in the CDR3. Germline CDR1 reads SGHAT; CDR2 reads FQNNGV. CDR3 sequence reads: CASSFGSAGYTF. The CDR3 nucleotides read TGTGCCAGCAGCTTCGGCTCTGCTGGCTACACCTTC.

V gene TRBV11-2 combines with J gene TRBJ2-2; the match to TRBD1 covers 10 bases. The CDR3 covers 19 residues. V was clipped by 5 bases and J by 4 bases; unmatched bases: 16. Germline V CDR1 and CDR2: SGHAT, FQNNGV. DNA of the CDR3: TGTGCCAGCAGCCCCCTACGGCACCGGGACAGGGGATTCACCGGGGAGCTGTTTTTT. Protein: CASSPLRHRDRGFTGELFF.

This clone has a handful of counts. The V gene is TRBV30, the J gene TRBJ2-1, with D unclear. The V end lost 7 bases, the J end lost 5 bases, and 9 bases lay between the germline ends. In germline, CDR1 is GTSNPN, CDR2 SVGIG (reference sequence). The CDR3 is made up of 11 amino acids. This chain's CDR3 is CASRTNNEQFF. The CDR3 DNA sequence: TGTGCCTCCCGAACCAACAATGAGCAGTTCTTC.

V and J are TRBV2 and TRBJ2-7; 7 bases map to TRBD1. V dropped 6 bases and J dropped 6; count of bases not matched to a gene: 5. Germline loops: CDR1 SNHLY, CDR2 FYNNEI. The CDR3 spans 12 residues. The CDR3 bases are TGTGCCAGCAGCTCGACAGGGCGCGAGCAGTACTTC. It translates to CASSSTGREQYF. Variable domain in full (rest from reference TRBV2 and TRBJ2-7): EPEVTQTPSHQVTQMGQEVILRCVPISNHLYFYWYRQILGQKVEFLVSFYNNEISEKSEIFDDQFSVERPDGSNFTLKIRSTKLEDSAMYFCASSSTGREQYFGPGTRLTVT.

The chain has TRBV30 and TRBJ1-2; 11 nucleotides agree with TRBD1. The CDR3 length is 16 residues. Trimming removed 1 base from V and 3 bases from J; junction bases left unmatched: 7. In germline, CDR1 is GTSNPN, CDR2 SVGIG (reference sequence). The DNA of the CDR3 is TGTGCCTGGAGTGCAAAAGGGACAGGGGGATACTATGGCTACACCTTC. Translated, it gives CAWSAKGTGGYYGYTF.

The rearrangement joins TRBV30 to TRBJ1-2; unclear D gene. V shed 1 base and J shed 9 bases, with 15 bases lying between them. CDR3 length equals 13 residues. Germline CDR1 is GTSNPN and CDR2 is SVGIG (reference sequence). Here the CDR3 DNA reads TGTGCCTGGAGTGATAAAGGTGGACGGAGCTACACCTTC. Protein product: CAWSDKGGRSYTF.

The chain uses TRBV6-6 and TRBJ1-6; D perhaps matches TRBD1 (6 bases). The germline V gene has CDR1 MNHNY and CDR2 SVGAGI (reference sequence). The CDR3 covers 12 residues. V dropped 6 bases and J dropped 10 bases, with 10 bases sitting between them. CDR3 DNA: TGTGCCAGCAGAACAGGGAACTCACCCCTCCACTTT. Its protein product is CASRTGNSPLHF.